The T cell receptor (beta chain) under discussion was sequenced for a study of blood T cell repertoires in COVID-19. This CDR3 contains 11 residues. The germline gives CDR1 SNHLY, CDR2 FYNNEI. V lost 8 bases and J lost 3, with 8 bases in between. Assay used: immunoSEQ multiplex PCR; TCRdb lists only in-frame clones, some missing. The sample lists roughly 150,000 clones, 70% to 85% occurring once. Source material: PBMCs or T cells enriched from blood (not recorded which). The origin of this receptor is a woman in her seventies in a cohort exposed to, infected with or recovered from COVID-19 (not recorded which). This rearrangement joins TRBV2 to TRBJ2-7; D unresolved. The CDR3 loop reads CASAYFYEQYF. CDR3 coding DNA: TGTGCCAGCGCGTACTTCTACGAGCAGTACTTC. Based on the CDR3 plus reference TRBV2 and TRBJ2-7, the full variable domain is EPEVTQTPSHQVTQMGQEVILRCVPISNHLYFYWYRQILGQKVEFLVSFYNNEISEKSEIFDDQFSVERPDGSNFTLKIRSTKLEDSAMYFCASAYFYEQYFGPGTRLTVT.